This T cell receptor (beta chain) appears in the sequencing data of a study of CD8+CD57+ T cells in acquired aplastic anemia. Study conclusions and caveats: Both patients and controls carried the same twenty-nine CD8+ CDR3 sequences. For CD8+ Simpson's diversity, patients and controls showed no significant difference.

It was genomic DNA that served as the template for profiling TCR beta VDJ and CDR3. MiXCR was run by TCRdb on the reads, yielding one entry per CDR3 protein. The sample holds about 160,000 distinct CDR3 sequences, around half seen once. In patients chosen for sequencing, flow cytometry had shown CD8+CD57+ cell expansion. Untreated patients provided the blood samples, with no therapy given before sampling. CDR1 is SGHAT, CDR2 FQDESV, per germline (reference sequence). The CDR3 has 18 amino acids. V lost 5 bases to trimming and J lost 5 bases; unmatched junction nucleotides: 15. As to this clonotype: What it binds is unknown.

This sequence was found in a human donor with aplastic anemia. Sequencing was done on a sample of sorted CD4+, CD8+, or CD8+CD57+ T cells (not recorded which) from PBMCs. J is TRBJ2-5 and V is TRBV11-1, with 12 nucleotides matching TRBD1. The CDR3, as DNA: TGTGCCAGCAGCCTGCGGGACAGGGGGCCCTCAATAGCGGAGACCCAGTACTTC. It codes for CASSLRDRGPSIAETQYF. Full variable domain (remainder filled in from reference TRBV11-1 and TRBJ2-5): EAEVAQSPRYKITEKSQAVAFWCDPISGHATLYWYRQILGQGPELLVQFQDESVVDDSQLPKDRFSAERLKGVDSTLKIQPAELGDSAMYLCASSLRDRGPSIAETQYFGPGTRLLVL.